Presented here are 19 T cell receptor beta chains from one specimen sequenced in a study of T-cell reconstitution after alpha-beta-depleted transplantation in children. Preparation of the TCRbeta library involved a method that used unique molecular identifiers. Each CDR3 protein is one row after TCRdb ran MiXCR on the PCR reads. The sample lists 240,000 or so distinct CDR3 sequences; about 11% were seen once. This sample comprised PBMCs from the stem cell graft donor, obtained from the stem cell graft. The origin of the receptors is a human donor who donated a stem cell graft to a child with acute lymphoblastic leukemia.

This clonotype appeared once. J is TRBJ2-2 and V is TRBV19; D is unclear. The ends were cut back, 1 base at V and 0 bases at J, with 3 bases in the middle. Germline-derived CDR1 and CDR2 are LNHDA and SQIVND (reference sequence). The CDR3 runs to 14 residues. The CDR3 reads CASSIASNTGELFF. CDR3 DNA sequence: TGTGCCAGTAGTATAGCATCGAACACCGGGGAGCTGTTTTTT.

This clonotype showed up many times. V and J are TRBV7-9 and TRBJ2-7; 8 bases align to TRBD1. After removal of 2 bases from V and 3 bases from J, the junction contained 12 bases not matched to a gene. The CDR3 covers 17 residues. Per germline, CDR1 SEHNR and CDR2 FQNEAQ (reference sequence). The DNA for the CDR3 is TGTGCCAGCAGCTTAAACCCGACAGGGGCGCTCGACTACGAGCAGTACTTC. It translates to CASSLNPTGALDYEQYF.

This clonotype was observed at least ten times. The chain uses TRBV12-3 or TRBV12-4 and TRBJ2-4, with 8 bases lining up with TRBD1. J gave up 2 bases and V 3 bases, and 12 bases lay outside the gene matches. This CDR3 has 18 amino acids. CDR3 protein: CASSFQGAFLKTKNIQYF. CDR3 DNA sequence: TGTGCCAGCAGTTTTCAGGGGGCCTTTCTGAAAACCAAAAACATTCAGTACTTC.

This clonotype was picked up many times. The chain combines TRBV24-1 with TRBJ2-3; 9 nucleotides match TRBD1. J lost 1 base, V lost 3 bases, and 1 base had no gene match. This CDR3 is 15 amino acids long. Germline CDR1 is KGHDR and CDR2 is SFDVKD. The CDR3 loop reads CATSDRDRGTDTQYF. As DNA, the CDR3 is TGTGCCACCAGTGATCGGGACAGGGGCACAGATACGCAGTATTTT.

In this sample, this clonotype turned up a few times. V is TRBV19 and J is TRBJ2-2; no definite D call. V shed 9 bases and J shed 7 bases, with 6 bases lying between them. The CDR3 totals 10 residues. Germline CDR1 is LNHDA and CDR2 is SQIVND (reference sequence). CDR3 region: CASEGGELFF. The CDR3 DNA reads as TGTGCCAGCGAAGGCGGGGAGCTGTTTTTT. Using reference TRBV19 and TRBJ2-2 for the parts outside the CDR3, the full variable domain is DGGITQSPKYLFRKEGQNVTLSCEQNLNHDAMYWYRQDPGQGLRLIYYSQIVNDFQKGDIAEGYSVSREKKESFPLTVTSAQKNPTAFYLCASEGGELFFGEGSRLTVL.

This clonotype came up many times. J is TRBJ2-3 and V is TRBV5-1; 7 bases line up with TRBD2. Germline V gene sequence: CDR1 SGHRS, CDR2 YFSETQ. The CDR3 covers 18 residues. V lost 0 bases and J lost 0; bases outside the gene matches: 10. The CDR3 DNA reads as TGCGCCAGCAGCTTGGGACTAGCCTTTTTTTCTAGCACAGATACGCAGTATTTT. This gives the protein CASSLGLAFFSSTDTQYF.

This clonotype was seen ten or more times. The V and J genes are TRBV2 and TRBJ1-5; D is uncertain. V lost 2 bases, J lost 0 bases, and 5 bases lay in between. This CDR3 comprises 14 residues. The V gene's germline CDR1 is SNHLY and CDR2 FYNNEI. CDR3 residues: CASSEYSSNQPQHF. The CDR3 DNA follows: TGTGCCAGCAGTGAATACAGTAGCAATCAGCCCCAGCATTTT.

This clonotype was detected many times. The chain employs TRBV6-1 and TRBJ2-5; 7 positions agree with TRBD2. V shed 8 bases, J shed 4 bases, and the junction held 10 bases outside the gene matches. Germline CDR1 and CDR2: MNHNS and SASEGT. This CDR3 is built from 14 residues. The CDR3: CASGTGEGSETQYF. CDR3 nucleotide sequence: TGTGCCAGCGGGACCGGGGAGGGTTCAGAGACCCAGTACTTC.

CDR3 DNA sequence: TGTGCCAGTAGTATTCGGGGGCGTGGGCACGCTGAAGCTTTCTTT. The encoded protein is CASSIRGRGHAEAFF. This chain connects TRBV19 to TRBJ1-1; D might be TRBD1 (6 bases). Germline CDR1 LNHDA, CDR2 SQIVND (reference sequence). Trimming left V 3 bases short and J 6 bases short, with 17 bases between. There are 15 residues in the CDR3.

This clonotype was found many times. The chain employs TRBV28 and TRBJ2-7, with TRBD1 identical over 9 bases. Germline trimming cut 6 bases from V and 3 bases from J; bases unmatched to any gene: 3. The CDR3 extends over 13 amino acids. Per the germline V gene, CDR1 is MDHEN and CDR2 is SYDVKM. The CDR3 bases are TGTGCCAGCAGGGGACAGGGCATCTACGAGCAGTACTTC. This codes for CASRGQGIYEQYF.

This chain links TRBV29-1 with TRBJ1-5; D unresolved. Germline loops: CDR1 SQVTM, CDR2 ANQGSEA. Trimming stripped 6 bases from V and 5 bases from J, with 14 bases between. The CDR3 runs 13 residues. The CDR3, as DNA: TGCAGCGTCAAGGGTTATGCTGATCAGCCCCAGCATTTT. This gives the protein CSVKGYADQPQHF.

This clonotype was seen ten or more times. This chain uses TRBV29-1 with TRBJ1-2, with D possibly being TRBD1 (5 bases). The V gene's germline CDR1 is SQVTM and CDR2 ANQGSEA. With 4 bases removed from V and 0 bases from J, the gap between germline ends came to 9 bases. The CDR3 consists of 13 residues. The CDR3 sequence: CSVAQGPNYGYTF. The CDR3 DNA sequence: TGCAGCGTTGCCCAGGGCCCTAACTATGGCTACACCTTC.

The rearrangement links TRBV2 to TRBJ2-2; TRBD1 agrees at 9 bases. The V and J ends lost 2 bases and 3 bases, in that order; junction bases with no gene match: 4. Germline CDR1 reads SNHLY; CDR2 reads FYNNEI. The CDR3 has 16 residues. CDR3 in DNA: TGTGCCAGCAGTGAAACGACAGGGGGTTACACCGGGGAGCTGTTTTTT. Translation: CASSETTGGYTGELFF.

This clonotype showed up many times. The genes are TRBV28 and TRBJ2-6, with a weak D call TRBD2 (6 bases). CDR1 is MDHEN and CDR2 is SYDVKM in the germline V gene. This CDR3 spans 16 amino acids. V was pared by 5 bases and J by 3 bases, with 14 bases between. CDR3 sequence (DNA): TGTGCCAGCAGTCCCGGGGGAGTGGGTGGGGCCAACGTCCTGACTTTC. Protein: CASSPGGVGGANVLTF.

The J gene is TRBJ2-1, the V gene TRBV10-3, with D possibly TRBD2 on 5 matching bases. The CDR3 extends over 17 amino acids. V was shortened by 2 bases and J by 5 bases, with 19 bases between the two germline ends. Germline V gives CDR1 ENHRY, CDR2 SYGVKD. CDR3 protein: CAISEALGLPPNNEQFF. The CDR3 bases are TGTGCCATCAGTGAGGCTCTCGGACTCCCTCCAAACAATGAGCAGTTCTTC.

This clonotype was counted many times. The rearrangement joins TRBV10-3 to TRBJ1-6, with D perhaps matching TRBD1 (5 bases). From germline, CDR1 is ENHRY and CDR2 SYGVKD. The V end was cut by 11 bases, the J end by 6 bases, with 17 bases between. This CDR3 region has 14 residues. CDR3 sequence (DNA): TGTGCCGCTTCTTCGGGACCGTCTAATTCACCCCTCCACTTT. This gives the protein CAASSGPSNSPLHF.

About this clonotype: The junction and the germline gene differ at one end; a read error may be behind it. The chain couples TRBV5-1 to TRBJ1-3; D gene uncertain. The CDR3 covers 13 residues. In germline, CDR1 is SGHRS, CDR2 YFSETQ. CDR3 DNA: TGCGCCACCAGCTTGGCGGATGGAAACACCATATATTTT. Translation: CATSLADGNTIYF.

This clonotype was seen at least ten times. This chain links TRBV10-3 with TRBJ1-5; D not resolved. The CDR3 extends over 15 amino acids. Germline loops: CDR1 ENHRY, CDR2 SYGVKD. V was cut by 10 bases and J by 0 bases, with 16 bases left in between. In DNA, the CDR3 is TGTGCCAATAGGACGGATGCCAATAGCAATCAGCCCCAGCATTTT. It specifies CANRTDANSNQPQHF.

In its sample, this clonotype was seen many times. The V gene is TRBV20-1, the J gene TRBJ1-1; D not certain. With 0 bases removed from V and 4 bases from J, the gap between germline ends came to 9 bases. The CDR3 length is 13 residues. From germline, CDR1 is DFQATT and CDR2 SNEGSKA (reference sequence). CDR3 sequence (DNA): TGCAGTGCTAGAGAGGAGTGGGGCACTGAAGCTTTCTTT. Translating gives CSAREEWGTEAFF.